This TCR beta chain was sequenced in a study of blood T cell repertoires in COVID-19. Some clones are missing from TCRdb's copy, which holds only in-frame ones; the method was immunoSEQ multiplex PCR. The sample lists roughly 500,000 clones, about 91% occurring once. This CDR3 comprises 17 residues. Germline-derived CDR1 and CDR2 are MGHRA and YSYEKL. The V and J ends lost 4 bases and 0 bases respectively, with 16 bases between them. The TCR originated in a man younger than 35 with COVID-19, enrolled during active disease. The chain has TRBV4-1 and TRBJ2-1, with a possible D match to TRBD1 (6 bases). Sequencing used peripheral blood. In DNA, the CDR3 is TGCGCCAGCAGCCCTGGACAGTTCTACAGCTCCTACAATGAGCAGTTCTTC. Protein product: CASSPGQFYSSYNEQFF.